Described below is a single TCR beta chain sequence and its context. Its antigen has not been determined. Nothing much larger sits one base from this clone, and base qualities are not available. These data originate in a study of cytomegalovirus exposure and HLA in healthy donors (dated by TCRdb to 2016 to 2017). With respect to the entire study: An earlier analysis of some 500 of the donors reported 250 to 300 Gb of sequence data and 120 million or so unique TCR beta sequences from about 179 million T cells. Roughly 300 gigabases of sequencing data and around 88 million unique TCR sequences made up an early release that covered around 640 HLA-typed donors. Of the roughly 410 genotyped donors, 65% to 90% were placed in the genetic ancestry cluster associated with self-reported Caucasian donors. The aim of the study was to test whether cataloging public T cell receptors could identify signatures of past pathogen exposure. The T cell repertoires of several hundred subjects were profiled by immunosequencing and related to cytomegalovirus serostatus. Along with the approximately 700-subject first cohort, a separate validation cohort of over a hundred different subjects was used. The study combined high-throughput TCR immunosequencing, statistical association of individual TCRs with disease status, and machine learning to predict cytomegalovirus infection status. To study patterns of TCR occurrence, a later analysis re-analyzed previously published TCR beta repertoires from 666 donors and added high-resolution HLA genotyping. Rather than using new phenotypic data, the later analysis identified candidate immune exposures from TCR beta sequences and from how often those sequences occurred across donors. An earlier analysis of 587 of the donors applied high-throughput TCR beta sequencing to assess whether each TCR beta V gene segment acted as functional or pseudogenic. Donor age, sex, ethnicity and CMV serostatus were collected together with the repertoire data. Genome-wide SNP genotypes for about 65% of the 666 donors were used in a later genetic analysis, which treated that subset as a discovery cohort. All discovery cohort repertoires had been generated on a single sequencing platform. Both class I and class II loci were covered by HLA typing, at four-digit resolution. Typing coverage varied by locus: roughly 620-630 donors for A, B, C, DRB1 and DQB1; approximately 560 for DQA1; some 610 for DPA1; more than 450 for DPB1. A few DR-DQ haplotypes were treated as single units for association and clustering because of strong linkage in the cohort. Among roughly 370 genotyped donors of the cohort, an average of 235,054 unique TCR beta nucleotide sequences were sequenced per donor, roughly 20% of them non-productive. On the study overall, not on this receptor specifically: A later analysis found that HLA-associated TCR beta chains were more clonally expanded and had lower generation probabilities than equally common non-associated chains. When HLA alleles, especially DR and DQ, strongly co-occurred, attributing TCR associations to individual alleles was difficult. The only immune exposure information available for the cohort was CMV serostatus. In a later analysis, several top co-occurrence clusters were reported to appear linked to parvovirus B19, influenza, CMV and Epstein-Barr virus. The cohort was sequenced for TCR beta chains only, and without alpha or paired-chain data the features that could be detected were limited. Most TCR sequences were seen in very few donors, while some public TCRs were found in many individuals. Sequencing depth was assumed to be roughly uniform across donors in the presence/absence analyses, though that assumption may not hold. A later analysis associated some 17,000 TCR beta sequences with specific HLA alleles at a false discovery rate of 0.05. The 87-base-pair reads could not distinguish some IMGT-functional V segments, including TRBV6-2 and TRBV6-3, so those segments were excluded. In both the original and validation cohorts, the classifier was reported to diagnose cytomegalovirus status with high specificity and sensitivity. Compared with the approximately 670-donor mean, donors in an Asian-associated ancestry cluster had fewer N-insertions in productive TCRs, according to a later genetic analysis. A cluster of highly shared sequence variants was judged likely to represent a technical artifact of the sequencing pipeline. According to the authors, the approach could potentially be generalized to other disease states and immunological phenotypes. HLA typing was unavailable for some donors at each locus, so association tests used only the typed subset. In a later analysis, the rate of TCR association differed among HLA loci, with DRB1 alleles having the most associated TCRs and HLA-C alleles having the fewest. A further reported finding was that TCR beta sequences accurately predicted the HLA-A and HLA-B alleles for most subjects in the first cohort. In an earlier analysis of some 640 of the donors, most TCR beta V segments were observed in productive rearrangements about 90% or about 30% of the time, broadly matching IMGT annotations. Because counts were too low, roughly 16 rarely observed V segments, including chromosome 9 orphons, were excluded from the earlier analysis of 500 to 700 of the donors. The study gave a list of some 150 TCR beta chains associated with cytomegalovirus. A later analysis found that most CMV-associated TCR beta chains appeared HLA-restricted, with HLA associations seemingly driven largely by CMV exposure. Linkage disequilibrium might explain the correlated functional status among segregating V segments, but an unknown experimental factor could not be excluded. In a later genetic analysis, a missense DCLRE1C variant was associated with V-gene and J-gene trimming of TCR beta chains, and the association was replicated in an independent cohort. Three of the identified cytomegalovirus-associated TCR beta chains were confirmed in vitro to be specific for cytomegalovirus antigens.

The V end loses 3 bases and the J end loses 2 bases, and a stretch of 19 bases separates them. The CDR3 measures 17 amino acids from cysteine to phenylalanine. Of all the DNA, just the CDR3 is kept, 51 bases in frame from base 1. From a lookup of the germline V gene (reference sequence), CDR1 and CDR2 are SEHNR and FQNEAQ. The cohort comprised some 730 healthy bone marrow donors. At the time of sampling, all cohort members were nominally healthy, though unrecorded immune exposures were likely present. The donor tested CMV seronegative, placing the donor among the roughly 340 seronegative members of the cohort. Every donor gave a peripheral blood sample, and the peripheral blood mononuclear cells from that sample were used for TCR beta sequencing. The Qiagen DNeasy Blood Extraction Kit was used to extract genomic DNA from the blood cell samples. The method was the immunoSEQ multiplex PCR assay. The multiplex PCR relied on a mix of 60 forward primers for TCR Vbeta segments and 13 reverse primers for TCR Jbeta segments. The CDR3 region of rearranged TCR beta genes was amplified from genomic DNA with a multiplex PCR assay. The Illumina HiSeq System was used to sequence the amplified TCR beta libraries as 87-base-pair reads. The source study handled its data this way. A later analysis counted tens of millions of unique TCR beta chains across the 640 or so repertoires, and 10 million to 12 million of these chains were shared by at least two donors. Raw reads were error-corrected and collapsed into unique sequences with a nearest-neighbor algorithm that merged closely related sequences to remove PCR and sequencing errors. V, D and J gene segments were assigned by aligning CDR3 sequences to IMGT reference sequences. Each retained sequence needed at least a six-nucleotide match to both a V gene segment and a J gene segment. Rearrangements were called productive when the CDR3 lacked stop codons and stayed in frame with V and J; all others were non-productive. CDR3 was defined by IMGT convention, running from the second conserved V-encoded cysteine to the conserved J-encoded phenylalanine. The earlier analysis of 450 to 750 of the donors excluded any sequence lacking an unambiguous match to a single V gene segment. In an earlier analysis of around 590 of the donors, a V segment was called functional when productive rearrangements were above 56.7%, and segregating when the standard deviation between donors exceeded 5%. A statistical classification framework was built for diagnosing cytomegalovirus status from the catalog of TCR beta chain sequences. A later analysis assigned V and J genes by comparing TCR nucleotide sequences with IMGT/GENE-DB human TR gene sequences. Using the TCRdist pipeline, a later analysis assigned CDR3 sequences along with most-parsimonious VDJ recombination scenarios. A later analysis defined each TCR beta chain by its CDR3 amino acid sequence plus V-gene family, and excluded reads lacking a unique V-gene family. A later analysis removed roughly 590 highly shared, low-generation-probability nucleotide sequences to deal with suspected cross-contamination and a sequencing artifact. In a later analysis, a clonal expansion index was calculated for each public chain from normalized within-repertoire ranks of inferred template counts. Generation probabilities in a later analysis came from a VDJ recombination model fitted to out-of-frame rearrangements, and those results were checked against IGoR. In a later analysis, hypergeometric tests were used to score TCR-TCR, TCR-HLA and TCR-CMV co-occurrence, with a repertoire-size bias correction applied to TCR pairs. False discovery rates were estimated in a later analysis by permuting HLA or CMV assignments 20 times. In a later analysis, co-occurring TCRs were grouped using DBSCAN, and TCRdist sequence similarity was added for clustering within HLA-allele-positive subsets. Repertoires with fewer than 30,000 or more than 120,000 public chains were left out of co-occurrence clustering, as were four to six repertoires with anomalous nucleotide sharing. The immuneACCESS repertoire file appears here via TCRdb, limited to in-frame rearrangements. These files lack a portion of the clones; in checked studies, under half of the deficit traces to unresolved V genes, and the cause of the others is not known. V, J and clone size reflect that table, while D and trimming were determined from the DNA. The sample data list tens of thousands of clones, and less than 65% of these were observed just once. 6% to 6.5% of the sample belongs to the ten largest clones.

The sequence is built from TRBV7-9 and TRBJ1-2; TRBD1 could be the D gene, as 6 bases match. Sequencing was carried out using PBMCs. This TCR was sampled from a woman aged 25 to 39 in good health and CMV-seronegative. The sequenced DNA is TGTGCCAGCAGCTTTAGAGAAGAGGGGGATGTCAACTATGGCTACACCTTC. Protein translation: CASSFREEGDVNYGYTF.